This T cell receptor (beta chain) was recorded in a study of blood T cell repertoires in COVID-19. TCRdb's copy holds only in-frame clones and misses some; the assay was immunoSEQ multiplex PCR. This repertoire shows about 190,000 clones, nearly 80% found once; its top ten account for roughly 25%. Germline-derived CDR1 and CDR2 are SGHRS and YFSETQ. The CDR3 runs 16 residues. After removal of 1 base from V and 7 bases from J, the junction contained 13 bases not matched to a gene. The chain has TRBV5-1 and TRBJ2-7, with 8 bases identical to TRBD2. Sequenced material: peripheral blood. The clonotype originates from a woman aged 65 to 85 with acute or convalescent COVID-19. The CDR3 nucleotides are TGCGCCAGCAGCTTGACCGGGACTAGTTCGCGTTCAGAGCAGTACTTC. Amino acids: CASSLTGTSSRSEQYF.